This TCR beta chain is drawn from a study of T cells in women clearing cervical HPV infection. This CDR3 is built from 18 residues. Germline V lookup: CDR1 PRHDT, CDR2 FYEKMQ (reference sequence). V lost 5 bases to trimming and J lost 8 bases; unmatched junction nucleotides: 19. TCRdb keeps only in-frame clones here, not all; method: immunoSEQ multiplex PCR. Its table records about 19,000 clones. As regards this clone: Read coverage stops 3 residues before the CDR3 terminus; the germline J gene supplies the remainder.

Sequenced input: blood buffy coat. The sequence came from a woman aged 18-70 years with a cervical HPV16 infection that either progressed to CIN3+ or cleared (not recorded which). J is TRBJ2-1 and V is TRBV13; TRBD2 agrees at 9 bases. CDR3 sequence: CASSPTGGRRGGQDEQFF. The covered CDR3 bases are TGTGCCAGCAGCCCAACTGGGGGGAGGCGGGGGGGCCAGGATGAG.